This passage covers 14 T cell receptor beta chains from one sample sequenced in a study of blood T cell repertoires in COVID-19. Measured with immunoSEQ multiplex PCR; TCRdb has only the in-frame clones, and not every one. The top ten clones hold 2.5% to 3.5% of a sample with 200,000 to 250,000 clones, about 86% of them seen once. The sequenced sample was PBMCs or T cells enriched from blood (not recorded which). The receptors stem from a woman aged 50 to 60 in a cohort exposed to, infected with or recovered from COVID-19 (not recorded which).

This clone turned up a few times. The rearrangement links TRBV6-5 to TRBJ1-4, with a weak D call TRBD1 (5 bases). This CDR3 has 13 amino acids. The V and J ends lost 6 bases and 4 bases respectively, with 9 bases between them. Germline CDR1 is MNHEY and CDR2 is SVGAGI. CDR3 in amino acids: CASRTAINEKLFF. The CDR3 nucleotides are TGTGCCAGCAGGACAGCAATTAATGAAAAACTGTTTTTT.

In DNA, the CDR3 is TGTGCCAGCAGCTCAGGACAAATTTTTAATGAAAAACTGTTTTTT. It encodes CASSSGQIFNEKLFF. The chain carries TRBV7-6 and TRBJ1-4, with D possibly being TRBD1 (5 bases). The CDR3 covers 15 residues. Germline-derived CDR1 and CDR2 are SGHVS and FNYEAQ. The germline V and J ends were trimmed by 4 bases and 4 bases, with 13 bases remaining between them.

The chain links TRBV3-1 (or the pseudogene TRBV3-2) to TRBJ1-1; weak D call: TRBD1 (6 bases). CDR3 length: 13 amino acids. Germline V lookup: CDR1 LGHDT, CDR2 YNNKEL (reference sequence). Between the trimmed V and J ends, which lost 5 bases and 5 bases, there was a span of 12 bases. CDR3 coding DNA: TGTGCCAGCAGCTCGGGAGGGGGTACTGAAGCTTTCTTT. Translating gives CASSSGGGTEAFF.

The chain is built from TRBV5-1 and TRBJ1-1, with D possibly matching TRBD1 (5 bases). The ends were cut back, 4 bases at V and 2 bases at J, with 15 bases in the middle. Germline V gene data show CDR1 as SGHRS and CDR2 as YFSETQ. This CDR3 contains 15 residues. The CDR3 reads CASSASQGSNTEAFF. CDR3 in DNA: TGCGCCAGCAGCGCCTCTCAGGGATCTAACACTGAAGCTTTCTTT.

The chain carries TRBV12-3 or TRBV12-4 and TRBJ1-1; D perhaps matches TRBD1 (6 bases). Trimming removed 6 bases at V and 11 bases at J, with 16 bases between. The CDR3 has 12 residues. The CDR3 is CASSSSTGYAFF. In nucleotides, the CDR3 is TGTGCCAGCAGCTCCTCCACAGGGTACGCTTTCTTT.

The chain has TRBV19 and TRBJ2-2; D may be TRBD1 (6 bases). The germline gives CDR1 LNHDA, CDR2 SQIVND (reference sequence). The CDR3 extends over 16 amino acids. V dropped 5 bases and J dropped 3 bases, with 16 bases sitting between them. CDR3 coding DNA: TGTGCCAGTAGTGCGGACGAGACAGGCTACACCGGGGAGCTGTTTTTT. As protein: CASSADETGYTGELFF. Full variable domain (remainder filled in from reference TRBV19 and TRBJ2-2): DGGITQSPKYLFRKEGQNVTLSCEQNLNHDAMYWYRQDPGQGLRLIYYSQIVNDFQKGDIAEGYSVSREKKESFPLTVTSAQKNPTAFYLCASSADETGYTGELFFGEGSRLTVL.

The chain links TRBV19 to TRBJ2-1; 8 bases agree with TRBD1. The CDR3 length is 13 residues. Looked up from germline, CDR1 is LNHDA and CDR2 is SQIVND (reference sequence). The junction had 8 bases not matched to a gene; V was cut back by 9 bases and J by 7 bases. The chain's CDR3 is CASCRTGRNEQFF. CDR3 in DNA: TGTGCCAGCTGTCGGACAGGGAGGAATGAGCAGTTCTTC.

As regards this clone: Other DNA sequences of this sample code for an identical CDR3. The J gene is TRBJ1-2, the V gene TRBV4-1; possibly TRBD1 for D (6 bases). The CDR3 sequence is 14 residues long. The germline gives CDR1 MGHRA, CDR2 YSYEKL. Deletions cut 1 base from V and 2 bases from J, with 8 bases between. This chain's CDR3 is CASSQGDRNYGYTF. CDR3 bases: TGCGCCAGCAGCCAAGGCGACAGGAACTATGGCTACACCTTC.

This clone was recorded only once. The rearrangement links TRBV21-1 to TRBJ2-1; TRBD1 reflects the table's D call only, with no check against the DNA. TRBV21-1 is annotated as a pseudogene. The CDR3 sequence is 13 residues long. The CDR3 sequence is CASSQDRDNEQFF. The CDR3 nucleotides are TGTGCCAGCAGCCAGGACAGGGACAATGAGCAGTTCTTC.

This rearrangement joins TRBV7-9 to TRBJ1-2, with a tentative D call TRBD1 (6 bases). Germline lookup yields CDR1 SEHNR and CDR2 FQNEAQ (reference sequence). This CDR3 has 14 residues. Between the trimmed V and J ends, which lost 5 bases and 7 bases, there was a span of 17 bases. CDR3 nucleotides: TGTGCCAGCAGCCAGAATCAGGGGAGTGCTGGCTACACCTTC. It specifies CASSQNQGSAGYTF.

The chain uses TRBV29-1 and TRBJ1-6, with D hard to call. From germline, CDR1 is SQVTM and CDR2 ANQGSEA. V was shortened by 4 bases and J by 11 bases, with 12 bases between the two germline ends. The CDR3 has 12 residues. The CDR3, as DNA: TGCAGCGTTGTTTTGGCTGTGGCACCCCTCCACTTT. Translated: CSVVLAVAPLHF.

The chain employs TRBV11-2 and TRBJ2-3; 7 bases are a match to TRBD2. The CDR3 spans 17 residues. Germline V gene sequence: CDR1 SGHAT, CDR2 FQNNGV. V gave up 2 bases and J gave up 0 bases; unmatched junction bases: 8. CDR3: CASSLSVRGRSTDTQYF. The CDR3 nucleotides read TGTGCCAGCAGCTTAAGTGTGCGGGGGAGGAGCACAGATACGCAGTATTTT. Full variable domain (missing parts from reference TRBV11-2 and TRBJ2-3): EAGVAQSPRYKIIEKRQSVAFWCNPISGHATLYWYQQILGQGPKLLIQFQNNGVVDDSQLPKDRFSAERLKGVDSTLKIQPAKLEDSAVYLCASSLSVRGRSTDTQYFGPGTRLTVL.

The rearrangement uses TRBV6-6 and TRBJ2-3; no clear D gene. The CDR3 has 14 amino acids. Trimming shortened V by 1 base and J by 5 bases, and 10 bases separated the two germline ends. Germline CDR1 MNHNY, CDR2 SVGAGI (reference sequence). CDR3 nucleotides: TGTGCCAGCAGTTACTTTCGCGGAGTAGATACGCAGTATTTT. Its translation is CASSYFRGVDTQYF.

V and J are TRBV18 and TRBJ1-1; D remains unclear. Trimming shortened V by 8 bases and J by 3 bases, and 16 bases separated the two germline ends. The germline V gene encodes CDR1 KGHSH and CDR2 LQKENI. The CDR3 covers 14 residues. CDR3 region: CASAEGFMDTEAFF. CDR3 coding DNA: TGTGCCAGCGCCGAGGGTTTTATGGACACTGAAGCTTTCTTT.